The rows below give T cell receptor beta chains drawn from one sample of a study of blood T cell repertoires in COVID-19. Method: immunoSEQ multiplex PCR; TCRdb's copy keeps in-frame clones and lacks some. The data contain some 400,000 clones, about 89% of them singletons. The sample taken for sequencing was PBMCs or T cells enriched from blood (not recorded which). Every receptor here comes from a man under 40 who had recovered from COVID-19. CDR3s include the opening cysteine and the closing phenylalanine or tryptophan. Fields, in order: CDR3 length, V gene, clone size, D gene, J gene, CDR3 DNA, CDR3 protein. The D gene is left open where the match is weak. Not every row has a clone size; where given, it reads once, few, many or a size class.

cdr3_length: 14; v_call: TRBV6-5; clone_size: NA; d_call: TRBD2; j_call: TRBJ2-7; cdr3_nt: TGTGCCAGCAGACCGGGACTAGCAACCCACGAGCAGTACTTC; cdr3_aa: CASRPGLATHEQYF
cdr3_length: 12; v_call: TRBV3-1/TRBV3-2; clone_size: NA; d_call: TRBD1; j_call: TRBJ1-1; cdr3_nt: TGTGCCAGCACGGACAGGGGCACTGAAGCTTTCTTT; cdr3_aa: CASTDRGTEAFF
cdr3_length: 13; v_call: TRBV2; clone_size: NA; d_call: NA; j_call: TRBJ2-2; cdr3_nt: TGTGCCAGCAAACAGGGTTTCACCGGGGAGCTGTTTTTT; cdr3_aa: CASKQGFTGELFF
cdr3_length: 15; v_call: TRBV7-9; clone_size: once; d_call: TRBD1; j_call: TRBJ2-2; cdr3_nt: TGTGCCAGCAGCCTGGGACAGCTGAACACCGGGGAGCTGTTTTTT; cdr3_aa: CASSLGQLNTGELFF
cdr3_length: 13; v_call: TRBV10-3; clone_size: NA; d_call: NA; j_call: TRBJ2-5; cdr3_nt: TGTGCCATCAGTGATACAGGACAAGAGACCCAGTACTTC; cdr3_aa: CAISDTGQETQYF
cdr3_length: 16; v_call: TRBV7-9; clone_size: NA; d_call: NA; j_call: TRBJ1-6; cdr3_nt: TGTGCCAGCAGCCGCGGGAAGGGGATCGGTAATTCACCCCTCCACTTT; cdr3_aa: CASSRGKGIGNSPLHF
cdr3_length: 15; v_call: TRBV18; clone_size: NA; d_call: TRBD1; j_call: TRBJ1-2; cdr3_nt: TGTGCCAGCCAAGGGACAGGGGCGAGCTTCTATGGCTACACCTTC; cdr3_aa: CASQGTGASFYGYTF
cdr3_length: 14; v_call: TRBV5-4; clone_size: NA; d_call: TRBD1; j_call: TRBJ1-2; cdr3_nt: TGTGCCAGCAGCCCGGACAGGGAAAGGTATGGCTACACCTTC; cdr3_aa: CASSPDRERYGYTF
cdr3_length: 13; v_call: TRBV18; clone_size: NA; d_call: NA; j_call: TRBJ2-2; cdr3_nt: TGTGCCACTCGGGGGGCCGGCACCGGGGAGCTGTTTTTT; cdr3_aa: CATRGAGTGELFF
cdr3_length: 13; v_call: TRBV14; clone_size: NA; d_call: NA; j_call: TRBJ2-7; cdr3_nt: TGTGCCAGCAGCCAAGATCTTTCAGGCGAGCAGTACTTC; cdr3_aa: CASSQDLSGEQYF
cdr3_length: 14; v_call: TRBV19; clone_size: NA; d_call: TRBD2; j_call: TRBJ2-5; cdr3_nt: TGTGCCAGTAGCCAAGCGGGGGGTAAGGAGACCCAGTACTTC; cdr3_aa: CASSQAGGKETQYF
cdr3_length: 18; v_call: TRBV29-1; clone_size: NA; d_call: TRBD1; j_call: TRBJ1-1; cdr3_nt: TGCAGCGTTCAAGGGGCCGACAGGGGGCCAAAGGTAAGCACTGAAGCTTTCTTT; cdr3_aa: CSVQGADRGPKVSTEAFF
cdr3_length: 13; v_call: TRBV10-1; clone_size: NA; d_call: TRBD1; j_call: TRBJ1-1; cdr3_nt: TGCGCCAGCAGTGTACAGGGGGGTACTGAAGCTTTCTTT; cdr3_aa: CASSVQGGTEAFF
cdr3_length: 15; v_call: TRBV30; clone_size: NA; d_call: TRBD1; j_call: TRBJ2-1; cdr3_nt: TGTGCCTGGAGTGTATTACAGGGGCCCTACAATGAGCAGTTCTTC; cdr3_aa: CAWSVLQGPYNEQFF
cdr3_length: 16; v_call: TRBV7-6; clone_size: NA; d_call: NA; j_call: TRBJ1-2; cdr3_nt: TGTGCCAGCAGCTTAAGGGAGTTTGCGGGGGAGTATGGCTACACCTTC; cdr3_aa: CASSLREFAGEYGYTF
cdr3_length: 14; v_call: TRBV24-1; clone_size: NA; d_call: NA; j_call: TRBJ1-5; cdr3_nt: TGTGCCACCAGTGATAGGGGTATCAATCAGCCCCAGCATTTT; cdr3_aa: CATSDRGINQPQHF
cdr3_length: 17; v_call: TRBV5-8; clone_size: NA; d_call: TRBD1; j_call: TRBJ2-1; cdr3_nt: TGTGCCAGCAGCTTGATGGGGAGACAGGGGGCCGGGAATGAGCAGTTCTTC; cdr3_aa: CASSLMGRQGAGNEQFF